The sequence of this TCR beta chain was determined in a study of molecular identifiers for immune sequencing clone quantification. The germline V gene encodes CDR1 SGHVS and CDR2 FNYEAQ. Trimming removed 5 bases at V and 0 bases at J, with 17 bases between. The CDR3 covers 17 residues. Study-level findings and limits: Barcode collisions between identical TCR molecules could shrink estimates of highly expanded clone sizes. In naive cells, under 1% of molecules belonged to clones above 20 RNA copies, against over 99% in effector cells. Spiked-in Jurkat TCR RNA corresponding to one cell was reported as detectable against about 1 million naive cells.

TCRdb recomputed calls from the PCR reads with MiXCR, one row per CDR3 protein. Altogether roughly 630,000 distinct CDR3 sequences are present, 25% being singletons, with the ten largest covering about 0.84%. Naive CD8 T cells were FACS-sorted by CD8+CD4-CCR7+CD45RA+ markers. At least ten counts were recorded for this clonotype. Its target is not known. The sample comprised naive CD8+ T cells from blood, with Jurkat cell RNA spiked in. Subset of the sample: FACS-sorted CD8+CD4-CCR7+CD45RA+ naive T cells. The receptor's source is a human donor in good health. Some libraries in this study had Jurkat cell RNA spiked in. The chain has TRBV7-6 and TRBJ1-3, with D tentatively TRBD1 (6 bases). The CDR3 spells CASSPAGTRSSGNTIYF. The DNA of the CDR3 is TGTGCCAGCAGCCCTGCCGGGACACGGAGCTCTGGAAACACCATATATTTT.